This paragraph covers one T cell receptor beta chain sequence. Its antigen is not identified. The data derive from a study of cytomegalovirus exposure and HLA in healthy donors. Across the study: Genotyping showed roughly 83% of almost 400 donors falling in the Caucasian-associated ancestry cluster.

Study-level points and caveats: A classifier reportedly called cytomegalovirus status with high sensitivity and specificity. The authors later linked a missense DCLRE1C variant to TCR beta V- and J-gene trimming.

A multiplex PCR was run with 60 Vbeta primers and 13 Jbeta primers. Sequenced by immunoSEQ multiplex PCR; TCRdb stores in-frame clones only, minus some. The repertoire holds 150,000 to 180,000 clones, with approximately 80% as singletons. Trimming stripped 6 bases from V and 5 bases from J, with 17 bases between. Germline loops: CDR1 MDHEN, CDR2 SYDVKM. The CDR3 covers 15 residues. The source is a man aged 25-45 years in good health and CMV-seropositive. Specimen: PBMCs. This chain connects TRBV28 to TRBJ2-1, with TRBD1 as a possible D gene (7 bases). CDR3 sequence (DNA): TGTGCCAGCAGCGGAGGGGGCTTCAACGACAATGAGCAGTTCTTC. Translation: CASSGGGFNDNEQFF.